These 25 T cell receptor beta chains originate from one sample sequenced in a study of human T cells and chemical hapten exposure. TCRdb ran MiXCR on the RACE reads and lists one entry per CDR3 protein. In the table there are a few hundred thousand distinct CDR3 sequences, 5% to 6.5% of which are singletons. Time point indicated: pre-sensitization, week 0. Regarding treatment: therapeutic diphenylcyclopropenone sensitization with weekly scalp DPC. The sample here was whole blood, taken in connection with sensitization to the hapten diphenylcyclopropenone (DPC). These receptor sequences come from a woman aged 18-35 years with alopecia areata. Some clones in this sample may be carry-over from other donors' samples.

The chain recombines TRBV28 with TRBJ1-2; D call uncertain. Trimming took off 3 bases at V and 3 bases at J, with 8 bases between the two ends. This CDR3 is 13 amino acids long. Germline V gene lookup returns CDR1 MDHEN and CDR2 SYDVKM. Here the CDR3 DNA reads TGTGCCAGCAGTTTCCCCCCCTACTATGGCTACACCTTC. Translation gives CASSFPPYYGYTF.

In its sample, this clonotype was seen many times. This chain links TRBV6-2 or TRBV6-3 with TRBJ1-5; D unresolved. This CDR3 spans 15 amino acids. Looked up from germline, CDR1 is MNHEY and CDR2 is SVGEGT. Trimming pared 3 bases from V and 4 bases from J, leaving 13 bases between. The CDR3 DNA follows: TGTGCCAGCAGTTATAACACCAATGGGAATCAGCCCCAGCATTTT. Translating it yields CASSYNTNGNQPQHF.

The table lists this clonotype with many counts. The gene calls are TRBV6-2 or TRBV6-3 and TRBJ2-2, with 9 bases lining up with TRBD1. This CDR3 comprises 13 residues. V gave up 11 bases and J gave up 4 bases; unmatched junction bases: 5. Germline V gene data show CDR1 as MNHEY and CDR2 as SVGEGT. CDR3 sequence (DNA): TGTGCCGTCTCGGACAGGGGCACCGGGGAGCTGTTTTTT. Translated, it gives CAVSDRGTGELFF.

The chain joins TRBV9 to TRBJ2-3, with TRBD2 matching 8 bases. Germline V gene lookup returns CDR1 SGDLS and CDR2 YYNGEE. Trimming cost V 4 bases and J 4 bases; bases outside gene matches: 8. The CDR3 is 15 amino acids. In DNA form, the CDR3 reads TGTGCCAGCAGCTTAAGCGGGGGTAAGGCAGATACGCAGTATTTT. Encoded protein: CASSLSGGKADTQYF.

This clonotype showed up just a few times. This chain joins TRBV9 and TRBJ2-3; a weak D match, TRBD2 (5 bases). The CDR3 is 13 amino acids. Germline assignment: CDR1 SGDLS and CDR2 YYNGEE. With 6 bases removed from V and 2 bases from J, the gap between germline ends came to 10 bases. The CDR3 reads CASNSDYTDTQYF. The CDR3 nucleotides are TGTGCCAGCAATAGCGACTACACAGATACGCAGTATTTT.

At least ten counts were recorded for this clonotype. V is TRBV29-1 and J is TRBJ2-5; 7 nucleotides align to TRBD1. Trimming cost V 6 bases and J 1 base; bases outside gene matches: 2. Germline V gene data show CDR1 as SQVTM and CDR2 as ANQGSEA. This CDR3 comprises 12 residues. The CDR3 DNA is TGCAGCGTAGGGGACAGCCAAGAGACCCAGTACTTC. Its protein is CSVGDSQETQYF.

This clonotype was seen many times. The rearrangement links TRBV27 to TRBJ2-3, with TRBD1 matching over 9 bases. This CDR3 region has 15 residues. Germline CDR1 and CDR2: MNHEY and SMNVEV (reference sequence). V gave up 5 bases and J gave up 1 base; unmatched junction bases: 4. The CDR3 loop is CASSTGGAGTDTQYF. The CDR3 DNA is TGTGCCAGCAGTACAGGGGGCGCTGGCACAGATACGCAGTATTTT.

This clonotype was found a few times. J is TRBJ2-7 and V is TRBV7-6, with a possible D match to TRBD2 (5 bases). V was clipped by 2 bases and J by 1 base, with 9 bases between them. The CDR3 sequence is 14 residues long. Germline V gene lookup returns CDR1 SGHVS and CDR2 FNYEAQ. The CDR3 region has the DNA TGTGCCAGCAGCTTACTTCCGGGATCCTACGAGCAGTACTTC. Its protein product is CASSLLPGSYEQYF.

This chain links TRBV4-3 with TRBJ2-1; 8 bases map to TRBD1. The CDR3 has 16 residues. Looked up from germline, CDR1 is LGHNA and CDR2 is YSLEER. With V trimmed by 0 bases and J by 7 bases, 8 bases remained unmatched. The CDR3 DNA is TGCGCCAGCAGCCAAGATAGGGGGACAGGAGGGAATGAGCAGTTCTTC. Amino acid sequence: CASSQDRGTGGNEQFF.

The table lists this clonotype with many counts. In DNA form, the CDR3 reads TGTGCCAGCATCTCCCTTTCGGATGGGGAAAAGTATGGCTACACCTTC. Its translation is CASISLSDGEKYGYTF. This sequence joins TRBV21-1 and TRBJ1-2. TRBV21-1 is assigned pseudogene status. There are 16 residues in the CDR3.

The sample holds many counts of this clonotype. The chain has TRBV3-1 and TRBJ1-2; possibly TRBD1 for D (5 bases). The CDR3 is 14 residues long. The V gene lost 0 bases and the J gene lost 5 bases, with 10 bases spanning the gap. Germline V CDR1 and CDR2: LGHDT, YNNKEL (reference sequence). The CDR3 bases are TGTGCCAGCAGCCAAGAGCAGGGTCCTTATGGCTACACCTTC. Its protein product is CASSQEQGPYGYTF.

The chain links TRBV20-1 to TRBJ2-1; no firm D call. Germline assignment: CDR1 DFQATT and CDR2 SNEGSKA (reference sequence). CDR3 size: 14 residues. Trimming left V 6 bases short and J 0 bases short, with 12 bases between. The CDR3 region has the DNA TGCAGTGCGATACCTAGAGGCTCCTACAATGAGCAGTTCTTC. Translation gives CSAIPRGSYNEQFF.

This clonotype occurred a few times. The rearrangement uses TRBV7-6 and TRBJ2-1; D is undetermined. Deletions cut 3 bases from V and 0 bases from J, with 9 bases between. CDR1 SGHVS and CDR2 FNYEAQ come from the germline V gene. The CDR3 spans 15 residues. DNA for the CDR3: TGTGCCAGCAGCTTTCAAGCGAGCTCCTACAATGAGCAGTTCTTC. Amino acids: CASSFQASSYNEQFF.

Many counts were recorded for this clonotype. The chain is built from TRBV20-1 and TRBJ2-3; 11 bases are a match to TRBD2. Germline V CDR1 and CDR2: DFQATT, SNEGSKA (reference sequence). With V trimmed by 0 bases and J by 2 bases, 4 bases remained unmatched. This CDR3 comprises 16 residues. The CDR3 loop is CSARDSLAGDTDTQYF. The CDR3 bases are TGCAGTGCTAGAGATTCACTAGCGGGGGACACAGATACGCAGTATTTT.

The CDR3: CASSEALGGVPEAFF. CDR3 nucleotides: TGTGCCAGCAGTGAAGCGCTCGGGGGCGTCCCTGAAGCTTTCTTT. This chain uses TRBV6-1 with TRBJ1-1; tentatively, D is TRBD1 (6 bases). The CDR3 has 15 residues. Germline CDR1 reads MNHNS; CDR2 reads SASEGT. V was clipped by 0 bases and J by 6 bases, with 14 bases between them.

V is TRBV3-1 and J is TRBJ1-2; D is unresolved. Germline V gene sequence: CDR1 LGHDT, CDR2 YNNKEL (reference sequence). Trimming stripped 2 bases from V and 6 bases from J, with 13 bases between. The length of the CDR3 is 14 residues. Written as DNA, the CDR3 is TGTGCCAGCAGCCAACTCATAGAGACTAATGGCTACACCTTC. Translated, it gives CASSQLIETNGYTF.

This clonotype was seen repeatedly, ten times or more. V is TRBV5-1 and J is TRBJ1-6; D remains ambiguous. Between the trimmed V and J ends, which lost 0 bases and 6 bases, there was a span of 7 bases. The CDR3 has 14 residues. Germline V CDR1 and CDR2: SGHRS, YFSETQ. Here the CDR3 reads CASSLEGSNSPLHF. The CDR3 nucleotides are TGCGCCAGCAGCTTGGAAGGGAGTAATTCACCCCTCCACTTT. Combining the CDR3 with reference TRBV5-1 and TRBJ1-6 gives the whole variable domain KAGVTQTPRYLIKTRGQQVTLSCSPISGHRSVSWYQQTPGQGLQFLFEYFSETQRNKGNFPGRFSGRQFSNSRSEMNVSTLELGDSALYLCASSLEGSNSPLHFGNGTRLTVT.

This rearrangement joins TRBV6-5 to TRBJ1-6, with a tentative D call TRBD1 (5 bases). Germline V gene data show CDR1 as MNHEY and CDR2 as SVGAGI. V was clipped by 4 bases and J by 5 bases, with 21 bases between them. The CDR3 spans 18 residues. CDR3 bases: TGTGCCAGCAGTTTCCGTAAGACGGGGACGGGGCATAATTCACCCCTCCACTTT. Translation gives CASSFRKTGTGHNSPLHF.

This clonotype was detected only a few times. The chain joins TRBV4-1 to TRBJ2-1, with 7 bases that match TRBD2. V trimming: 2 bases; J trimming: 6 bases; junction bases outside the gene matches: 4. Germline CDR1 reads MGHRA; CDR2 reads YSYEKL. The CDR3 has 14 amino acids. CDR3 amino acids: CASSQITGGNEQFF. In nucleotides, the CDR3 is TGCGCCAGCAGCCAAATTACGGGGGGCAATGAGCAGTTCTTC.

The chain has TRBV5-4 and TRBJ1-3; D gene ambiguous. Trimming cost V 5 bases and J 4 bases, with 13 bases left between them. Germline V gives CDR1 SGHNT, CDR2 YYREEE (reference sequence). This CDR3 is 14 amino acids long. The CDR3 is CASSSTDSGNTIYF. DNA for the CDR3: TGTGCCAGCAGTTCTACCGACTCAGGAAACACCATATATTTT.

The chain recombines TRBV24-1 with TRBJ1-2; the D is unclear. Germline V gene data show CDR1 as KGHDR and CDR2 as SFDVKD. Trimming took off 0 bases at V and 4 bases at J, with 5 bases between the two ends. The CDR3 loop spans 13 amino acids. The CDR3, as DNA: TGTGCCACCAGTGATTTGCGGGCCTATGGCTACACCTTC. Its translation: CATSDLRAYGYTF.

Only a few counts were recorded for this clonotype. CDR3 residues: CAQGRTSGGALEDTQYF. The DNA for the CDR3 is TGTGCCCAAGGGAGGACTAGCGGGGGGGCCCTGGAAGATACGCAGTATTTT. V and J are TRBV19 and TRBJ2-3, with 15 positions matching TRBD2. V lost 11 bases and J lost 5; bases outside the gene matches: 14. Germline CDR1 reads LNHDA; CDR2 reads SQIVND (reference sequence). The CDR3 covers 17 residues.

Only a few counts were recorded for this clonotype. This rearrangement joins TRBV12-3 or TRBV12-4 to TRBJ2-7, with 15 bases matching TRBD2. Trimming removed 5 bases from V and 4 bases from J; junction bases left unmatched: 9. This CDR3 spans 17 amino acids. This CDR3 reads CASSGRTSGGAGYEQYF. CDR3 coding DNA: TGTGCCAGCAGTGGTAGGACTAGCGGGGGGGCTGGTTACGAGCAGTACTTC.

The chain carries TRBV7-2 and TRBJ1-6, with TRBD1 identical over 7 bases. The CDR3 spans 16 residues. V shed 5 bases, J shed 6 bases, and the junction held 10 bases outside the gene matches. Germline lookup yields CDR1 SGHTA and CDR2 FQGNSA. The CDR3 reads CASSPRAGTANSPLHF. The DNA for the CDR3 is TGTGCCAGCAGCCCCCGAGCCGGGACAGCTAATTCACCCCTCCACTTT.

This clonotype showed up just a few times. The genes are TRBV20-1 and TRBJ2-5, with TRBD2 matching 8 bases. This CDR3 is 14 amino acids long. Trimming took 6 bases from V and 0 from J; bases not matched to a gene: 6. Germline CDR1 and CDR2: DFQATT and SNEGSKA (reference sequence). CDR3: CSASWRGDQETQYF. The CDR3 coding sequence is TGCAGTGCCTCCTGGCGGGGGGACCAAGAGACCCAGTACTTC.